The rows below give T cell receptor beta chains drawn from one sample of a study of blood T cell repertoires in COVID-19. The table came from immunoSEQ multiplex PCR; TCRdb's copy has only in-frame clones and leaves some out. The data hold 270,000 or so clones, with roughly 86% observed a single time. The sample consisted of peripheral blood. Every receptor here comes from a man in his forties with active or convalescent COVID-19. CDR3s include the opening cysteine and the closing phenylalanine or tryptophan. Fields, in order: clone size, J gene, D gene, V gene, CDR3 DNA, CDR3 protein. The D gene is left open where the match is weak. The size of a clone is reported for some rows only, either as once, few or many, or as a class for expanded clones.

clone size: -
J gene: TRBJ1-1
D gene: -
V gene: TRBV25-1
CDR3 DNA: TGTGCCAGCACTGGGGGCGCTCGGACTGAAGCTTTCTTT
CDR3 protein: CASTGGARTEAFF

clone size: once
J gene: TRBJ1-2
D gene: TRBD1
V gene: TRBV7-2
CDR3 DNA: TGTGCCAGCAGCACCAGGACAGGGGGCGTATTCTATGGCTACACCTTC
CDR3 protein: CASSTRTGGVFYGYTF

clone size: -
J gene: TRBJ1-3
D gene: -
V gene: TRBV11-2
CDR3 DNA: TGTGCCAGCAGCTTATCTGACAGCCGCTCTGGAAACACCATATATTTT
CDR3 protein: CASSLSDSRSGNTIYF

clone size: -
J gene: TRBJ2-7
D gene: -
V gene: TRBV6-1
CDR3 DNA: TGTGCCAGCAGTGAAAAGGTGGGCGGGGGCCGGCAGTACTTC
CDR3 protein: CASSEKVGGGRQYF

clone size: -
J gene: TRBJ1-4
D gene: -
V gene: TRBV9
CDR3 DNA: TGTGCCAGCAGCGGCGAGGGCGACGTGTCCTTAACTAATGAAAAACTGTTTTTT
CDR3 protein: CASSGEGDVSLTNEKLFF

clone size: -
J gene: TRBJ1-4
D gene: TRBD1
V gene: TRBV4-1
CDR3 DNA: TGCGCCAGCAGCCTTCGGGACAGGGGGAGAGGGGAAAAACTGTTTTTT
CDR3 protein: CASSLRDRGRGEKLFF

clone size: -
J gene: TRBJ1-2
D gene: -
V gene: TRBV24-1
CDR3 DNA: TGTGCCACCAGTGATCAGACAGAACTTCCCTATGGCTACACCTTC
CDR3 protein: CATSDQTELPYGYTF

clone size: -
J gene: TRBJ1-2
D gene: TRBD1
V gene: TRBV3-1/TRBV3-2
CDR3 DNA: TGTGCCAGCAGGTGGAAATGGGACAGCGTCAACTCTAACTATGGCTACACCTTC
CDR3 protein: CASRWKWDSVNSNYGYTF

clone size: -
J gene: TRBJ1-5
D gene: -
V gene: TRBV18
CDR3 DNA: TGTGCCAGCTCGCCGGGGTCGGGGTCGGGCCAGCCCCAGCATTTT
CDR3 protein: CASSPGSGSGQPQHF

clone size: -
J gene: TRBJ2-5
D gene: -
V gene: TRBV7-8
CDR3 DNA: TGTGCCAGCAGCTTAGTTAATGGGGCCGACGGGGAGACCCAGTACTTC
CDR3 protein: CASSLVNGADGETQYF

clone size: once
J gene: TRBJ1-1
D gene: -
V gene: TRBV11-2
CDR3 DNA: TGTGCCAGCAGCTTAATTCGGAACACTGAAGCTTTCTTT
CDR3 protein: CASSLIRNTEAFF

clone size: -
J gene: TRBJ1-1
D gene: -
V gene: TRBV6-5
CDR3 DNA: TGTGCCAGCAACAGGGACGCGGTTGAAGCTTTCTTT
CDR3 protein: CASNRDAVEAFF

clone size: -
J gene: TRBJ2-1
D gene: -
V gene: TRBV7-2
CDR3 DNA: TGTGCCAGCAGCTTAGAGGGAGCGTCCCATGAGCAGTTCTTC
CDR3 protein: CASSLEGASHEQFF

clone size: -
J gene: TRBJ1-1
D gene: -
V gene: TRBV18
CDR3 DNA: TGTGCCAGCTCATCAAATCTAGGGAGGGGGAACACTGAAGCTTTCTTT
CDR3 protein: CASSSNLGRGNTEAFF

clone size: once
J gene: TRBJ1-5
D gene: -
V gene: TRBV9
CDR3 DNA: TGTGCCAGCAGCGAGGCGGGGTTCAATCAGCCCCAGCATTTT
CDR3 protein: CASSEAGFNQPQHF

clone size: -
J gene: TRBJ1-1
D gene: -
V gene: TRBV20-1
CDR3 DNA: TGCAGTGCTAGTGACTATCAGGGGAGTGGTACTGAAGCTTTCTTT
CDR3 protein: CSASDYQGSGTEAFF

clone size: -
J gene: TRBJ1-2
D gene: -
V gene: TRBV19
CDR3 DNA: TGTGCCAGTCAGCAGGCGCGATATGGCTACACCTTC
CDR3 protein: CASQQARYGYTF

clone size: -
J gene: TRBJ1-2
D gene: -
V gene: TRBV6-5
CDR3 DNA: TGTGCCAGCAGTTACTCAGAGGGGGACTATGGCTACACCTTC
CDR3 protein: CASSYSEGDYGYTF

clone size: -
J gene: TRBJ2-7
D gene: -
V gene: TRBV27
CDR3 DNA: TGTGCCAGCAGTTTTGCAGGGGTTCACTACGAGCAGTACTTC
CDR3 protein: CASSFAGVHYEQYF

clone size: -
J gene: TRBJ1-5
D gene: -
V gene: TRBV12-5
CDR3 DNA: TGTGCTAGTGCCCACAATAGCAATCAGCCCCAGCATTTT
CDR3 protein: CASAHNSNQPQHF

clone size: once
J gene: TRBJ1-1
D gene: -
V gene: TRBV7-3
CDR3 DNA: TGTGCCAGCAGCTCTTCAGGGAGGGAAGCTTTCTTT
CDR3 protein: CASSSSGREAFF

clone size: -
J gene: TRBJ2-5
D gene: TRBD2
V gene: TRBV29-1
CDR3 DNA: TGCAGCGTTGACACTAGCGGAAAACAAGAGACCCAGTACTTC
CDR3 protein: CSVDTSGKQETQYF

clone size: -
J gene: TRBJ2-7
D gene: -
V gene: TRBV24-1
CDR3 DNA: TGTGCCACCAGTGATGGACACACCTACGAGCAGTACTTC
CDR3 protein: CATSDGHTYEQYF

clone size: -
J gene: TRBJ1-1
D gene: TRBD1
V gene: TRBV5-1
CDR3 DNA: TGCGCCACCAAGACAGGGTCGGGGAACACTGAAGCTTTCTTT
CDR3 protein: CATKTGSGNTEAFF

clone size: -
J gene: TRBJ2-1
D gene: TRBD2
V gene: TRBV4-2
CDR3 DNA: TGTGCCAGCAGCCAGACTAGCGGGAGTCAGGATGAGCAGTTCTTC
CDR3 protein: CASSQTSGSQDEQFF

clone size: -
J gene: TRBJ2-3
D gene: TRBD2
V gene: TRBV29-1
CDR3 DNA: TGCAGCGTCTCAGCGGGGGGGCGAGATACGCAGTATTTT
CDR3 protein: CSVSAGGRDTQYF

clone size: few
J gene: TRBJ1-2
D gene: -
V gene: TRBV28
CDR3 DNA: TGTGCCAGCAGCGACAAGCGGGAGCGGGCGACCTTC
CDR3 protein: CASSDKRERATF

clone size: -
J gene: TRBJ2-2
D gene: -
V gene: TRBV2
CDR3 DNA: TGTGCCAGCAGTGGTTCAGGGAACACCGGGGAGCTGTTTTTT
CDR3 protein: CASSGSGNTGELFF

clone size: -
J gene: TRBJ1-1
D gene: -
V gene: TRBV6-6
CDR3 DNA: TGTGCCAGCAGTTATAACAGGAACACTGAAGCTTTCTTT
CDR3 protein: CASSYNRNTEAFF

clone size: once
J gene: TRBJ1-2
D gene: TRBD1
V gene: TRBV29-1
CDR3 DNA: TGCAGCGTCATGGGACAGGGGGCGTTAGGCTACACCTTC
CDR3 protein: CSVMGQGALGYTF

clone size: -
J gene: TRBJ1-2
D gene: -
V gene: TRBV5-1
CDR3 DNA: TGCGCCAGCAGCTTGAGAAGTATTTCGACTTCGGATCGCTATGGCTACACCTTC
CDR3 protein: CASSLRSISTSDRYGYTF

clone size: -
J gene: TRBJ1-2
D gene: -
V gene: TRBV6-5
CDR3 DNA: TGTGCCAGCAGTCTGAGCAGGTTGAACTATGGCTACACCTTC
CDR3 protein: CASSLSRLNYGYTF

clone size: -
J gene: TRBJ2-2
D gene: TRBD1
V gene: TRBV5-4
CDR3 DNA: TGTGCCAGCAGCCGTACGACAGGGGGTGCCGGGGAGCTGTTTTTT
CDR3 protein: CASSRTTGGAGELFF

clone size: -
J gene: TRBJ2-5
D gene: -
V gene: TRBV5-1
CDR3 DNA: TGCGCCAGCAGCCCCTCCGGGACTGGGGGGGAGACCCAGTACTTC
CDR3 protein: CASSPSGTGGETQYF

clone size: -
J gene: TRBJ1-1
D gene: TRBD1
V gene: TRBV9
CDR3 DNA: TGTGCCAGCGGGAGGACAGGGGTTGGGGACACTGAAGCTTTCTTT
CDR3 protein: CASGRTGVGDTEAFF

clone size: -
J gene: TRBJ2-7
D gene: -
V gene: TRBV25-1
CDR3 DNA: TGTGCCAGCAGTGAATCGAGCCAAGCATCCTACGAGCAGTACTTC
CDR3 protein: CASSESSQASYEQYF

clone size: -
J gene: TRBJ1-1
D gene: -
V gene: TRBV5-4
CDR3 DNA: TGTGCCAGCAGCTTTGTTTCGGGAGGGGCCACTGAAGCTTTCTTT
CDR3 protein: CASSFVSGGATEAFF

clone size: -
J gene: TRBJ1-3
D gene: TRBD1
V gene: TRBV6-5
CDR3 DNA: TGTGCCAGCAGTCCAGGACAGGGTCGAGGCACCATATATTTT
CDR3 protein: CASSPGQGRGTIYF

clone size: -
J gene: TRBJ1-1
D gene: -
V gene: TRBV5-1
CDR3 DNA: TGCGCCAGCAGCTCCGGGGTCGTTTGGGAGAACACTGAAGCTTTCTTT
CDR3 protein: CASSSGVVWENTEAFF

clone size: -
J gene: TRBJ1-6
D gene: -
V gene: TRBV15
CDR3 DNA: TGTGCCACCAGCAGAGATAGTTTGGGGGGTGGCTCACCCCTCCACTTT
CDR3 protein: CATSRDSLGGGSPLHF

clone size: few
J gene: TRBJ2-1
D gene: -
V gene: TRBV9
CDR3 DNA: TGTGCCAGCAGCGTCACTTTCCAGGGCCTGGGCTACAATGAGCAGTTCTTC
CDR3 protein: CASSVTFQGLGYNEQFF

clone size: -
J gene: TRBJ1-5
D gene: TRBD1
V gene: TRBV12-5
CDR3 DNA: TGTGCTAGTGGTTACGGGACAGGGGGCTGGGGCAATCAGCCCCAGCATTTT
CDR3 protein: CASGYGTGGWGNQPQHF

clone size: once
J gene: TRBJ2-1
D gene: -
V gene: TRBV28
CDR3 DNA: TGTGCCAGCAGCCCGGTAAGAGCGGGCGGAAATGAGCAGTTCTTC
CDR3 protein: CASSPVRAGGNEQFF

clone size: -
J gene: TRBJ1-3
D gene: -
V gene: TRBV19
CDR3 DNA: TGTGCCAGTAGCCCGCGGCGGGGGAGAAACACCATATATTTT
CDR3 protein: CASSPRRGRNTIYF

clone size: -
J gene: TRBJ1-1
D gene: -
V gene: TRBV18
CDR3 DNA: TGTGCCAGCTCACCAGGGGGGGACACTGAAGCTTTCTTT
CDR3 protein: CASSPGGDTEAFF

clone size: -
J gene: TRBJ1-1
D gene: -
V gene: TRBV11-2
CDR3 DNA: TGTGCCAGCAGCTTAGTCAGGGGTGGGGACACTGAAGCTTTCTTT
CDR3 protein: CASSLVRGGDTEAFF

clone size: -
J gene: TRBJ1-4
D gene: -
V gene: TRBV21-1
CDR3 DNA: TGTGCCAGCAGCAAAGGATCCAGACAGGGTAAAGGGGATGAAAAACTGTTTTTT
CDR3 protein: CASSKGSRQGKGDEKLFF

clone size: -
J gene: TRBJ2-1
D gene: TRBD2
V gene: TRBV4-1
CDR3 DNA: TGCGCCAGCAGCCAAGGAGCGGGAGGGAGAAATGAGCAGTTCTTC
CDR3 protein: CASSQGAGGRNEQFF

clone size: -
J gene: TRBJ2-7
D gene: TRBD1
V gene: TRBV14
CDR3 DNA: TGTGCCAGCAGCCAATGGGACAGGGTCTACGAGCAGTACTTC
CDR3 protein: CASSQWDRVYEQYF

clone size: -
J gene: TRBJ2-2
D gene: TRBD1
V gene: TRBV5-1
CDR3 DNA: TGCGCCAGCGCCTCAGGGGGCGCGGGCACCGGGGAGCTGTTTTTT
CDR3 protein: CASASGGAGTGELFF

clone size: -
J gene: TRBJ1-1
D gene: -
V gene: TRBV4-1
CDR3 DNA: TGCGCCAGCAGCCAGCTCAGGGGTACTGAAGCTTTCTTT
CDR3 protein: CASSQLRGTEAFF

clone size: -
J gene: TRBJ1-2
D gene: -
V gene: TRBV10-1
CDR3 DNA: TGCGCCAGCTTTCGGGGGGGCGACTACACCTTC
CDR3 protein: CASFRGGDYTF

clone size: -
J gene: TRBJ2-1
D gene: -
V gene: TRBV19
CDR3 DNA: TGTGCCAGTAGTATCCCTTCCCATGAGCAGTTCTTC
CDR3 protein: CASSIPSHEQFF